One and the same sample provided the 30 T cell receptor beta chains below, sequenced in a study of CD4+ T cells in melanoma. TCRdb's copy holds only in-frame clones and misses some; the assay was immunoSEQ multiplex PCR. The sample carries 15,000 to 20,000 clones, about four fifths recorded once. The sequenced sample consisted of cells from a culture (not recorded whether cultured in vitro). All receptors derive from a human donor with melanoma.

The chain recombines TRBV29-1 with TRBJ2-7; D not certain. This CDR3 is 12 amino acids long. Germline-derived CDR1 and CDR2 are SQVTM and ANQGSEA. V lost 4 bases and J lost 5, with 12 bases in between. CDR3 in DNA: TGCAGCGTTGGTGTAGACGTTAACGAGCAGTACTTC. Translated, it gives CSVGVDVNEQYF.

The CDR3 loop reads CASMRVGGNEQFF. Here the CDR3 DNA reads TGTGCCAGCATGAGGGTTGGGGGGAATGAGCAGTTCTTC. The chain has TRBV6-5 and TRBJ2-1, with a weak D call TRBD2 (6 bases). The germline V gene encodes CDR1 MNHEY and CDR2 SVGAGI. The ends were cut back, 7 bases at V and 7 bases at J, with 14 bases in the middle. The CDR3 is made up of 13 amino acids.

The V call is TRBV6-1, the J call TRBJ1-1, with TRBD1 identical over 8 bases. V lost 5 bases, J lost 4 bases, and 3 bases stayed unmatched. This CDR3 region has 13 residues. In germline, CDR1 is MNHNS, CDR2 SASEGT. The CDR3 loop is CASSTQGGTEAFF. CDR3 bases: TGTGCCAGCAGTACACAGGGGGGCACTGAAGCTTTCTTT.

The rearrangement joins TRBV12-5 to TRBJ1-2; TRBD1 might be the D (6 bases). Germline assignment: CDR1 LGHNT and CDR2 FRNRAP. Trimming stripped 3 bases from V and 9 bases from J, with 11 bases between. The CDR3 totals 12 residues. This CDR3 reads CASGFGQTSYTF. The CDR3 DNA follows: TGTGCTAGTGGTTTTGGACAGACCAGCTACACCTTC. Together with reference TRBV12-5 and TRBJ1-2, the CDR3 gives the full variable domain: DARVTQTPRHKVTEMGQEVTMRCQPILGHNTVFWYRQTMMQGLELLAYFRNRAPLDDSGMPKDRFSAEMPDATLATLKIQPSEPRDSAVYFCASGFGQTSYTFGSGTRLTVV.

The V and J genes are TRBV7-9 and TRBJ2-6; 7 bases map to TRBD1. The junction had 6 bases not matched to a gene; V was cut back by 0 bases and J by 1 base. Germline V gene sequence: CDR1 SEHNR, CDR2 FQNEAQ (reference sequence). This CDR3 contains 18 residues. CDR3 nucleotides: TGTGCCAGCAGCTTAGCGAGGGACAGCCTATCTGGGGCCAACGTCCTGACTTTC. This encodes CASSLARDSLSGANVLTF.

CDR3 coding DNA: TGTGCCAGCAGCGCCCAGGTGTACACTGAAGCTTTCTTT. It specifies CASSAQVYTEAFF. The V and J genes are TRBV9 and TRBJ1-1; D is unclear. Germline values: CDR1 SGDLS, CDR2 YYNGEE. V lost 3 bases and J lost 3, with 9 bases in between. CDR3 length: 13 amino acids.

The chain recombines TRBV12-5 with TRBJ1-1; D is unclear. The germline gives CDR1 LGHNT, CDR2 FRNRAP. The CDR3 spans 14 residues. Trimming cost V 5 bases and J 8 bases, with 18 bases left between them. The CDR3, as DNA: TGTGCTAGTGGTCTGTTCCAAACTCGGGCCGAAGCTTTCTTT. As protein: CASGLFQTRAEAFF. Using reference TRBV12-5 and TRBJ1-1 for the parts outside the CDR3, the full variable domain is DARVTQTPRHKVTEMGQEVTMRCQPILGHNTVFWYRQTMMQGLELLAYFRNRAPLDDSGMPKDRFSAEMPDATLATLKIQPSEPRDSAVYFCASGLFQTRAEAFFGQGTRLTVV.

The genes are TRBV7-9 and TRBJ1-3; D ambiguous. The CDR3 has 15 amino acids. V was shortened by 3 bases and J by 0 bases, with 9 bases between the two germline ends. Germline V gene data show CDR1 as SEHNR and CDR2 as FQNEAQ (reference sequence). The CDR3 DNA sequence: TGTGCCAGCAGCTTGGGCCGGAGCTCTGGAAACACCATATATTTT. It encodes CASSLGRSSGNTIYF.

This chain connects TRBV4-1 to TRBJ2-2; D possibly matches TRBD1 or TRBD2 (5 bases each). This CDR3 is 14 amino acids long. V gave up 4 bases and J gave up 5 bases, with 11 bases separating them. The germline CDR1 and CDR2 sequences are MGHRA and YSYEKL. The CDR3 protein is CASSLVGVTGELFF. The CDR3 bases are TGCGCCAGCAGCCTAGTGGGGGTGACCGGGGAGCTGTTTTTT.

The V gene is TRBV19, the J gene TRBJ2-7; no clear D. CDR1 LNHDA and CDR2 SQIVND come from the germline V gene (reference sequence). The CDR3 consists of 14 residues. V shed 3 bases and J shed 1 base, with 10 bases lying between them. CDR3 nucleotides: TGTGCCAGTAGTATCTCAGTGCTTTCCTACGAGCAGTACTTC. Protein sequence: CASSISVLSYEQYF.

The chain joins TRBV6-1 to TRBJ1-3, with D unresolved. The CDR3 is made up of 14 amino acids. CDR1 is MNHNS and CDR2 is SASEGT in the germline V gene. The V gene lost 1 base and the J gene lost 0 bases, with 4 bases spanning the gap. The CDR3 DNA reads TGTGCCAGCAGTGAAGATACCTCTGGAAACACCATATATTTT. It codes for CASSEDTSGNTIYF.

The CDR3 sequence is CASRGQAGYEQYF. CDR3 in DNA: TGTGCCAGCAGAGGACAGGCGGGCTACGAGCAGTACTTC. The chain has TRBV4-2 and TRBJ2-7; 7 bases align to TRBD1. This CDR3 is built from 13 residues. Germline V lookup: CDR1 LGHNA, CDR2 YNFKEQ. V lost 6 bases to trimming and J lost 3 bases; unmatched junction nucleotides: 5.

This clone is labeled large. The V call is TRBV29-1, the J call TRBJ1-1; D possibly corresponds to TRBD1 (6 bases). The CDR3 runs to 15 residues. V was shortened by 6 bases and J by 1 base, with 18 bases between the two germline ends. The germline V gene has CDR1 SQVTM and CDR2 ANQGSEA. CDR3 sequence reads: CSVLRSGVGNTEAFF. DNA of the CDR3: TGCAGCGTCCTCAGGTCAGGGGTAGGGAACACTGAAGCTTTCTTT.

The chain employs TRBV19 and TRBJ2-3; 8 bases agree with TRBD1. CDR1 LNHDA and CDR2 SQIVND come from the germline V gene (reference sequence). V gave up 9 bases and J gave up 2 bases; unmatched junction bases: 7. This CDR3 comprises 14 residues. In DNA, the CDR3 is TGTGCCAGCAGACGACAGGGGAACACAGATACGCAGTATTTT. As protein: CASRRQGNTDTQYF.

The chain has TRBV6-1 and TRBJ2-1; perhaps TRBD1 as D (6 bases). The V and J ends lost 6 bases and 10 bases respectively, with 13 bases between them. Germline assignment: CDR1 MNHNS and CDR2 SASEGT. CDR3 length: 12 residues. The chain's CDR3 is CASSLTGWEQFF. CDR3 nucleotide sequence: TGTGCCAGCAGCCTTACAGGGTGGGAGCAGTTCTTC.

This chain joins TRBV5-6 and TRBJ2-1; D is unclear. Germline loops: CDR1 SGHDT, CDR2 YYEEEE. This CDR3 is built from 11 residues. V was pared by 2 bases and J by 8 bases, with 5 bases between. CDR3 protein: CASSLLHEQFF. The DNA for the CDR3 is TGTGCCAGCAGCTTACTCCATGAGCAGTTCTTC.

This chain joins TRBV4-2 and TRBJ2-3; 11 positions match TRBD2. Germline trimming cut 4 bases from V and 1 base from J; bases unmatched to any gene: 13. CDR1 is LGHNA and CDR2 is YNFKEQ in the germline V gene. This CDR3 is built from 19 residues. Written as DNA, the CDR3 is TGTGCCAGCAGCCCTCGACTAGCGGGGCCACCAACGCGCACAGATACGCAGTATTTT. It specifies CASSPRLAGPPTRTDTQYF.

The CDR3 reads CASSFSRGSTGELFF. CDR3 sequence (DNA): TGTGCCAGCAGCTTTTCAAGGGGGTCCACCGGGGAGCTGTTTTTT. The V gene is TRBV7-8, the J gene TRBJ2-2; the D gene is possibly TRBD1 (6 bases). The CDR3 contains 15 residues. V dropped 3 bases and J dropped 4 bases, with 12 bases sitting between them. Germline CDR1 reads SGHVS; CDR2 reads FQNEAQ.

A single count supports this clone. V is TRBV18 and J is TRBJ1-2; TRBD1 aligns across 7 bases. V shed 3 bases, J shed 0 bases, and the junction held 4 bases outside the gene matches. This CDR3 comprises 15 residues. The germline CDR1 and CDR2 sequences are KGHSH and LQKENI. CDR3 in amino acids: CASSPETGSNYGYTF. CDR3 coding DNA: TGTGCCAGCTCACCCGAGACAGGGTCTAACTATGGCTACACCTTC.

The chain uses TRBV18 and TRBJ1-2; D uncertain. V gave up 3 bases and J gave up 8 bases, with 13 bases separating them. There are 13 residues in the CDR3. Germline-derived CDR1 and CDR2 are KGHSH and LQKENI. In DNA form, the CDR3 reads TGTGCCAGCTCACCGGCTATGGGGATGGGCTACACCTTC. Residues: CASSPAMGMGYTF. Using reference TRBV18 and TRBJ1-2 for the parts outside the CDR3, the full variable domain is NAGVMQNPRHLVRRRGQEARLRCSPMKGHSHVYWYRQLPEEGLKFMVYLQKENIIDESGMPKERFSAEFPKEGPSILRIQQVVRGDSAAYFCASSPAMGMGYTFGSGTRLTVV.

V gene TRBV7-2 combines with J gene TRBJ1-6; D gene unclear. The CDR3 covers 14 residues. V dropped 5 bases and J dropped 8 bases, with 13 bases sitting between them. Per the germline V gene, CDR1 is SGHTA and CDR2 is FQGNSA. CDR3 sequence (DNA): TGTGCCAGCAGCCCTAGGGCATTCGATTCACCCCTCCACTTT. It encodes CASSPRAFDSPLHF.

This chain uses TRBV5-1 with TRBJ2-4; D ambiguous. The CDR3 runs 13 residues. V shed 0 bases and J shed 8 bases, with 9 bases lying between them. The germline CDR1 and CDR2 sequences are SGHRS and YFSETQ. The DNA for the CDR3 is TGCGCCAGCAGCTTGGCCTCGTGGGACATTCAGTACTTC. Its translation: CASSLASWDIQYF.

The J gene is TRBJ1-1, the V gene TRBV19; tentatively, D is TRBD1 (6 bases). V gave up 3 bases and J gave up 0 bases, with 8 bases separating them. Germline lookup yields CDR1 LNHDA and CDR2 SQIVND (reference sequence). The CDR3 has 14 amino acids. The CDR3 loop is CASSIGQMNTEAFF. The CDR3 bases are TGTGCCAGTAGTATTGGACAGATGAACACTGAAGCTTTCTTT.

The rearrangement uses TRBV9 and TRBJ2-2; 7 positions agree with TRBD1. V lost 6 bases, J lost 3 bases, and 2 bases stayed unmatched. The CDR3 has 13 residues. Germline V gene data show CDR1 as SGDLS and CDR2 as YYNGEE. CDR3 sequence reads: CASIDRDTGELFF. CDR3 nucleotides: TGTGCCAGCATAGACAGGGACACCGGGGAGCTGTTTTTT.

CDR3 nucleotide sequence: TGTGCCAGCAGCTTAGACCCAGATCTAGCGGGGGAGCAGTTCTTC. Encoded protein: CASSLDPDLAGEQFF. The rearrangement links TRBV11-2 to TRBJ2-1; 9 nucleotides line up with TRBD2. V lost 0 bases, J lost 10 bases, and 7 bases stayed unmatched. The CDR3 length is 15 residues. Germline V CDR1 and CDR2: SGHAT, FQNNGV.

This chain connects TRBV6-1 to TRBJ1-3, with unresolved D. From germline, CDR1 is MNHNS and CDR2 SASEGT. CDR3 length: 18 amino acids. V shed 2 bases and J shed 0 bases, with 17 bases lying between them. The CDR3 DNA is TGTGCCAGCAGTGAATTGGCAGGCAGAAGATCCTCTGGAAACACCATATATTTT. This gives the protein CASSELAGRRSSGNTIYF.

This clone was detected only once. The V and J genes are TRBV7-3 and TRBJ2-2; no firm D call. V lost 8 bases and J lost 2, with 6 bases in between. The CDR3 loop spans 12 amino acids. In germline, CDR1 is SGHTA, CDR2 FQGTGA. CDR3 residues: CASGRNTGELFF. DNA for the CDR3: TGTGCCAGCGGAAGAAACACCGGGGAGCTGTTTTTT.

There are a few counts of this clone. The V gene is TRBV5-1, the J gene TRBJ1-3; perhaps TRBD1 as D (6 bases). Germline V gene data show CDR1 as SGHRS and CDR2 as YFSETQ. V lost 4 bases and J lost 2, with 10 bases in between. CDR3 length equals 14 residues. The CDR3 nucleotides read TGCGCCAGCAGCACACAGGGTGCTGGAAACACCATATATTTT. Translated, it gives CASSTQGAGNTIYF.

Only one count was recorded for this clone. The chain carries TRBV4-2 and TRBJ2-2, with 8 bases lining up with TRBD2. Germline lookup yields CDR1 LGHNA and CDR2 YNFKEQ. CDR3 size: 14 residues. V shed 4 bases, J shed 7 bases, and the junction held 5 bases outside the gene matches. The CDR3: CASSLGLADGELFF. CDR3 nucleotide sequence: TGTGCCAGCAGCCTTGGACTAGCCGACGGGGAGCTGTTTTTT.

The chain employs TRBV11-1 and TRBJ2-7; 7 nucleotides line up with TRBD1. This CDR3 region has 14 residues. V shed 5 bases and J 7 bases; nucleotides not matched to a gene: 11. Germline assignment: CDR1 SGHAT and CDR2 FQDESV (reference sequence). The CDR3 reads CASSRLGQRGEQYF. As DNA, the CDR3 is TGTGCCAGCAGCCGCCTGGGACAGCGCGGAGAGCAGTACTTC.